The entry below gives a single TCR beta chain sequence along with its context. The identical CDR3 is also encoded by other nucleotide sequences in the sample. These data come from a study of shared clonotypes between healthy human individuals. Only in-frame clones appear in the TCRdb table, and some are missing; sequencing was by immunoSEQ multiplex PCR. The table shows about 820,000 clones, with 92% occurring only once. The CDR3 spans 15 residues. Germline assignment: CDR1 SGHRS and CDR2 YFSETQ. The junction had 5 bases not matched to a gene; V was cut back by 3 bases and J by 3 bases. Naive CD8 populations comprised CD45RO-negative cells positively selected for CCR7, excluding terminally differentiated effector memory CD45RA+ cells.

The clonotype was recovered from a man aged 25 to 40 in good health. The genes are TRBV5-1 and TRBJ2-7; the match to TRBD1 covers 11 bases. The sample taken for sequencing was naive CD8+ T cells sorted from blood. The CDR3 nucleotides are TGCGCCAGCAGCTCCTCCGGGACAGGGGGCTACGAGCAGTACTTC. Its protein is CASSSSGTGGYEQYF. Filled out from reference TRBV5-1 and TRBJ2-7, the complete variable domain reads KAGVTQTPRYLIKTRGQQVTLSCSPISGHRSVSWYQQTPGQGLQFLFEYFSETQRNKGNFPGRFSGRQFSNSRSEMNVSTLELGDSALYLCASSSSGTGGYEQYFGPGTRLTVT.